The TCR beta chain described here comes from a study of blood T cell repertoires in COVID-19. Per the original data handling: Amplified reference gene primers provided the basis for estimating nucleated cell counts. Profiling relied on immunoSEQ multiplex PCR, and the TCRdb table lists in-frame clones only, not all of them. That table is the source of V, J and clone size, and D and trimming were worked out from the DNA. The repertoire holds 150,000 to 200,000 clones, with 80% to 90% as singletons. The CDR3 spans 15 residues. The germline gives CDR1 SGHAT, CDR2 FQNNGV. With 6 bases removed from V and 2 bases from J, the gap between germline ends came to 15 bases.

The sample consisted of peripheral blood. This rearrangement joins TRBV11-2 to TRBJ2-3; D remains unclear. The TCR was taken from a man in his sixties with acute or convalescent COVID-19. This chain's CDR3 is CASRPGPPYTDTQYF. The CDR3 DNA reads as TGTGCCAGCAGACCCGGTCCCCCCTACACAGATACGCAGTATTTT.